A single sample gave rise to the 18 T cell receptor beta chains below, sequenced in a study of cytomegalovirus exposure and HLA in healthy donors. The method was immunoSEQ multiplex PCR; TCRdb's version includes in-frame clones alone and lacks a portion of them. The sample shows roughly 260,000 clones, approximately 90% of them seen only once. The specimen was PBMCs. Receptors were obtained from a young man in good health and CMV-seronegative.

The chain combines TRBV12-5 with TRBJ2-3; D call uncertain. Germline CDR1 is LGHNT and CDR2 is FRNRAP. The CDR3 is 12 residues long. V was clipped by 6 bases and J by 5 bases, with 9 bases between them. For the CDR3, the DNA is TGTGCTAGTGGCCCCGCCGGAGATACGCAGTATTTT. Translating gives CASGPAGDTQYF.

The chain has TRBV29-1 and TRBJ2-1; 8 bases fit TRBD1. The germline V gene encodes CDR1 SQVTM and CDR2 ANQGSEA. J was trimmed by 2 bases and V by 1 base; bases with no gene match: 7. The CDR3 covers 16 residues. CDR3 sequence reads: CSVEVALQGAYNEQFF. CDR3 DNA: TGCAGCGTTGAAGTGGCTCTACAGGGGGCCTACAATGAGCAGTTCTTC.

This rearrangement joins TRBV28 to TRBJ2-7; TRBD2 aligns across 7 bases. J was trimmed by 3 bases and V by 6 bases; bases with no gene match: 5. The germline V gene encodes CDR1 MDHEN and CDR2 SYDVKM. The CDR3 contains 13 residues. The CDR3: CASSPGGNYEQYF. Here the CDR3 DNA reads TGTGCCAGCAGCCCCGGGGGGAACTACGAGCAGTACTTC.

V is TRBV28 and J is TRBJ1-4; 9 bases are a match to TRBD1. The CDR3 totals 15 residues. The germline V gene encodes CDR1 MDHEN and CDR2 SYDVKM. The trim removed 4 bases at V and 6 bases at J, leaving 6 bases unmatched. CDR3 sequence (DNA): TGTGCCAGCAGTTCACCCGGGACAGGGCATGAAAAACTGTTTTTT. Its protein product is CASSSPGTGHEKLFF.

Details on this clone: At one end the junction does not follow the germline gene, possibly because of a read error. The chain employs TRBV29-1 and TRBJ1-1, with D possibly matching TRBD1 (5 bases). The CDR3 spans 14 residues. Germline CDR1 SQVTM, CDR2 ANQGSEA. The CDR3 here is CRVGMRQGNTEAFF. The CDR3 DNA follows: TGCAGAGTTGGGATGCGTCAGGGTAACACTGAAGCTTTCTTT.

In this sample, this clone turned up a few times. This sequence joins TRBV7-8 and TRBJ2-6, with 8 nucleotides matching TRBD1. Germline CDR1 reads SGHVS; CDR2 reads FQNEAQ. The junction had 2 bases not matched to a gene; V was cut back by 0 bases and J by 7 bases. The CDR3 contains 15 residues. The CDR3 reads CASSLAGTGANVLTF. CDR3 nucleotide sequence: TGTGCCAGCAGCTTAGCCGGGACAGGAGCCAACGTCCTGACTTTC.

CDR3 residues: CASSLPGVYEQYF. Written as DNA, the CDR3 is TGCGCCAGCAGCCTCCCGGGGGTCTACGAGCAGTACTTC. The chain uses TRBV5-1 and TRBJ2-7, with D perhaps matching TRBD2 (6 bases). Trimming took off 4 bases at V and 3 bases at J, with 11 bases between the two ends. Germline assignment: CDR1 SGHRS and CDR2 YFSETQ. CDR3 length: 13 residues.

The V and J genes are TRBV9 and TRBJ2-3; D not certain. The germline V and J ends were trimmed by 4 bases and 6 bases, with 12 bases remaining between them. Germline assignment: CDR1 SGDLS and CDR2 YYNGEE. This CDR3 has 13 residues. The CDR3 DNA reads TGTGCCAGCAGCCTTCGACTCAGCGATACGCAGTATTTT. This codes for CASSLRLSDTQYF.

V is TRBV30 and J is TRBJ2-1; 8 bases map to TRBD2. This CDR3 has 18 amino acids. Germline V gives CDR1 GTSNPN, CDR2 SVGIG (reference sequence). After removal of 2 bases from V and 2 bases from J, the junction contained 14 bases not matched to a gene. The CDR3 nucleotides read TGTGCCTGGAGTCCCCGTCTCTCTCGCGGGGGGACCTACAATGAGCAGTTCTTC. Its translation is CAWSPRLSRGGTYNEQFF.

The V call is TRBV6-5, the J call TRBJ2-7; TRBD1 is a possible D gene (5 bases). The CDR3 runs 11 residues. V lost 11 bases and J 3 bases, leaving 11 bases between the germline ends. Looked up from germline, CDR1 is MNHEY and CDR2 is SVGAGI. For the CDR3, the DNA is TGTGCCGCGAGTCAGGGCTACGAGCAGTACTTC. Translated: CAASQGYEQYF.

This chain joins TRBV4-2 and TRBJ2-7, with 8 bases fitting TRBD2. The ends lost 1 base at V and 3 bases at J; junction bases unmatched: 5. The germline V gene has CDR1 LGHNA and CDR2 YNFKEQ. The CDR3 extends over 15 amino acids. The CDR3 sequence is CASSQVLADYYEQYF. The CDR3 bases are TGTGCCAGCAGCCAAGTACTAGCGGATTACTACGAGCAGTACTTC.

The chain employs TRBV5-1 and TRBJ2-3; D may be TRBD1 (6 bases). V was cut by 2 bases and J by 6 bases, with 10 bases left in between. This CDR3 is 13 amino acids long. From germline, CDR1 is SGHRS and CDR2 YFSETQ. CDR3 in DNA: TGCGCCAGCAGCTTTACAGGGCCCGATACGCAGTATTTT. It is translated as CASSFTGPDTQYF.

This clone was observed a few times. The chain employs TRBV6-1 and TRBJ1-2, with D possibly matching TRBD1 (6 bases). CDR3 length equals 14 residues. Trimming took 6 bases from V and 4 from J, leaving 15 bases between them. Germline V CDR1 and CDR2: MNHNS, SASEGT. The CDR3 DNA is TGTGCCAGCAGGGACCAAACAGGGACCTATGGCTACACCTTC. It encodes CASRDQTGTYGYTF.

The V gene is TRBV5-1, the J gene TRBJ1-6; D is perhaps TRBD1 (6 bases). This CDR3 comprises 15 residues. Trimming stripped 0 bases from V and 6 bases from J, with 10 bases between. Germline V gives CDR1 SGHRS, CDR2 YFSETQ. The CDR3 nucleotides read TGCGCCAGCAGCTTGGCGGCCAGGGGTAATTCACCCCTCCACTTT. Translated: CASSLAARGNSPLHF.

The chain combines TRBV7-2 with TRBJ1-5; maybe TRBD1 (5 bases). CDR1 is SGHTA and CDR2 is FQGNSA in the germline V gene. V lost 5 bases and J 4 bases, leaving 15 bases between the germline ends. The CDR3 has 15 residues. Here the CDR3 reads CASSRSGATNQPQHF. The DNA for the CDR3 is TGTGCCAGCAGCCGGAGCGGGGCAACAAATCAGCCCCAGCATTTT.

The V gene is TRBV7-3, the J gene TRBJ2-3; TRBD2 is a possible D gene (6 bases). The CDR3 contains 14 residues. CDR1 and CDR2 (germline): SGHTA, FQGTGA. The V end was cut by 3 bases, the J end by 3 bases, with 10 bases between. CDR3 nucleotides: TGTGCCAGCAGCTTTGGAGGGATGACAGATACGCAGTATTTT. It encodes CASSFGGMTDTQYF.

The chain has TRBV27 and TRBJ1-1, with D maybe TRBD1 (6 bases). This CDR3 spans 13 amino acids. Trimming took 2 bases from V and 6 from J, leaving 10 bases between them. Germline V gene sequence: CDR1 MNHEY, CDR2 SMNVEV (reference sequence). The CDR3: CASSLGGRAEAFF. CDR3 DNA: TGTGCCAGCAGTTTAGGGGGCAGGGCTGAAGCTTTCTTT.

J is TRBJ2-1 and V is TRBV4-1, with 9 positions matching TRBD2. CDR1 and CDR2 (germline): MGHRA, YSYEKL. The junction had 1 base not matched to a gene; V was cut back by 2 bases and J by 5 bases. The CDR3 consists of 14 residues. DNA for the CDR3: TGCGCCAGCAGCCAAATAGCGGGGGACAATGAGCAGTTCTTC. Protein: CASSQIAGDNEQFF.